The rows below give T cell receptor beta chains drawn from one sample of a study of identifying expanded T cells in peripheral blood. Sequencing used immunoSEQ multiplex PCR; TCRdb keeps in-frame clones, though not all of them. The sample gives about 130,000 clones, approximately 86% of which show up once; 7% to 10% is in the top ten. The sequenced sample consisted of blood. Receptors originate from a person aged 18 to 70 in good health. The CDR3 runs from the conserved cysteine through the conserved F or W. Each record gives: CDR3 DNA, CDR3 protein, clone size, J gene, D gene, V gene. D genes are given only for firm matches. Size is omitted from some rows. Given values are once, few, many or a class for expanded clones.

TGTGCCAGCAGCTTAGGGCTATCGGATTTCTCCTACGAGCAGTACTTC | CASSLGLSDFSYEQYF | NA | TRBJ2-7 | NA | TRBV11-1
TGTGCCAGCAGCTTGATGGGACCCGGGGGAACTGAAGCTTTCTTT | CASSLMGPGGTEAFF | NA | TRBJ1-1 | NA | TRBV5-6
TGTGCCAGCAGCCAAGATGGGGCACAGATGGGCGGTGGCTACACCTTC | CASSQDGAQMGGGYTF | few | TRBJ1-2 | NA | TRBV4-2
TGTGCCAGCTCACCACGCCCCCCGGGACAGGGGACGAACACCGGGGAGCTGTTTTTT | CASSPRPPGQGTNTGELFF | NA | TRBJ2-2 | TRBD1 | TRBV18
TGTGCCAGCAGCAGATACAGCAATATGGGGCAGCCCCAGCATTTT | CASSRYSNMGQPQHF | NA | TRBJ1-5 | NA | TRBV11-2
TGTGCCAGCAGCGACAACTCCTGGGGTGGCTACACCTTC | CASSDNSWGGYTF | NA | TRBJ1-2 | NA | TRBV9
TGTGCCAGCAGTTTATCCGTCCCCGGGGAGCTGTTTTTT | CASSLSVPGELFF | NA | TRBJ2-2 | NA | TRBV27
TGTGCCAGCAGTTTGGGACAGGGGTTTACCTACGAGCAGTACTTC | CASSLGQGFTYEQYF | NA | TRBJ2-7 | TRBD1 | TRBV27
TGTGCCAGCAGTTTAAGGACAGGGTACTCACCCCTCCACTTT | CASSLRTGYSPLHF | few | TRBJ1-6 | TRBD1 | TRBV6-1
TGCAGCGTCGGGACTAGCGGGAGTCGTGCCGGGGAGCTGTTTTTT | CSVGTSGSRAGELFF | NA | TRBJ2-2 | TRBD2 | TRBV29-1
TGTGCCAGCAGCTTGGCTTCAACCGGGACATCTTCACCCCTCCACTTT | CASSLASTGTSSPLHF | NA | TRBJ1-6 | NA | TRBV5-6
TGTGCCAGCAGCTTAAGTATCACAGATACGCAGTATTTT | CASSLSITDTQYF | NA | TRBJ2-3 | NA | TRBV7-3
TGTGCCAGCAGCTTGGAATTAGAAGAGACCCAGTACTTC | CASSLELEETQYF | NA | TRBJ2-5 | NA | TRBV5-6
TGTGCCAGCAGCAAAGGGGGACAGCCCCAGCATTTT | CASSKGGQPQHF | NA | TRBJ1-5 | NA | TRBV21-1
TGTGCCAGCCTTGGGACTAGCCTCCTCGGCGAGCAGTTCTTC | CASLGTSLLGEQFF | NA | TRBJ2-1 | TRBD2 | TRBV6-6
TGTGCCATCACCCCGAACATCGACGGCACCACTGAAGCTTTCTTT | CAITPNIDGTTEAFF | NA | TRBJ1-1 | NA | TRBV10-3
TGTGCCAGCAGCGTAGACCAGGGCAACACCGGGGAGCTGTTTTTT | CASSVDQGNTGELFF | NA | TRBJ2-2 | NA | TRBV9
TGTGCCAGCAGCTTAGGGGAGGGGCGAAGGGCATCACCCCTCCACTTT | CASSLGEGRRASPLHF | NA | TRBJ1-6 | NA | TRBV7-2
TGTGCCTGGACCCTTGTAAGCTCCTACAATGAGCAGTTCTTC | CAWTLVSSYNEQFF | NA | TRBJ2-1 | NA | TRBV30
TGTGCCAGCAGTCTAAGGGCGGGAGTGGCCTACGAGCAGTACTTC | CASSLRAGVAYEQYF | NA | TRBJ2-7 | TRBD2 | TRBV7-3
TGTGCCAGCAGCCCGACAGGGAACACTGAAGCTTTCTTT | CASSPTGNTEAFF | NA | TRBJ1-1 | NA | TRBV7-9
TGCGCCAGCAGCTTGGCAAGCGGGGGCACAGATACGCAGTATTTT | CASSLASGGTDTQYF | NA | TRBJ2-3 | TRBD2 | TRBV5-1
TGTGCCAGCAGCCAAGACGACTCATCCAACTATGGCTACACCTTC | CASSQDDSSNYGYTF | NA | TRBJ1-2 | NA | TRBV4-2
TGTGCCAGCAGTTTAGGTAGCGGGAGGGTCGGCGAAGAGACCCAGTACTTC | CASSLGSGRVGEETQYF | NA | TRBJ2-5 | TRBD2 | TRBV28
TGTGCCAGCAGTGAATGGCAGGGTGGGTACACTGAAGCTTTCTTT | CASSEWQGGYTEAFF | NA | TRBJ1-1 | NA | TRBV25-1
TGCGCCAGCAGCCAAGATCCCGGCCGGAATAGCAATCAGCCCCAGCATTTT | CASSQDPGRNSNQPQHF | NA | TRBJ1-5 | NA | TRBV4-1
TGTGCCAGCAGTGGTGACAGGGGTTTACGGGGCTACACCTTC | CASSGDRGLRGYTF | NA | TRBJ1-2 | TRBD1 | TRBV6-1
TGTGCCAGCAGTTTAGCGGGAAATCAGCCCCAGCATTTT | CASSLAGNQPQHF | NA | TRBJ1-5 | NA | TRBV28
TGTGCCAGCAGCGCGGCCGGGACAGGCTCCTACGAGCAGTACTTC | CASSAAGTGSYEQYF | NA | TRBJ2-7 | TRBD1 | TRBV7-2
TGCAGCGTTGGAGGGGCGAGTCAGCCCCAGCATTTT | CSVGGASQPQHF | NA | TRBJ1-5 | NA | TRBV29-1
TGTGCCAGCAGCAATCAGGGGGCCCCAGATACGCAGTATTTT | CASSNQGAPDTQYF | NA | TRBJ2-3 | TRBD1 | TRBV7-3
TGTGCCAGCAGTTTACAGGGGGCAGGAAATGGCTACACCTTC | CASSLQGAGNGYTF | NA | TRBJ1-2 | TRBD1 | TRBV27
TGTGCCAGCAGGGAGTCCGACAGGGGGACGGGGGCTTTCTTT | CASRESDRGTGAFF | NA | TRBJ1-1 | TRBD1 | TRBV2
TGTGCCAGCAGCCGCGGACAGCAAGAGACCCAGTACTTC | CASSRGQQETQYF | NA | TRBJ2-5 | NA | TRBV11-2
TGTGCCAGCAGCTTAGATGGGTATAACTATGGCTACACCTTC | CASSLDGYNYGYTF | NA | TRBJ1-2 | NA | TRBV7-2
TGTGCCAGCAGCGCGGGCACAGATACGCAGTATTTT | CASSAGTDTQYF | NA | TRBJ2-3 | NA | TRBV2
TGCAGCGTTGAAAGTTGGGGGGGGGAAAAACTGTTTTTT | CSVESWGGEKLFF | NA | TRBJ1-4 | NA | TRBV29-1
TGTGCCAGCAGCTTGGTGCTAGCGGGGGGCACAGATACGCAGTATTTT | CASSLVLAGGTDTQYF | NA | TRBJ2-3 | TRBD2 | TRBV5-5
TGTGCCAGCTCACCACTCGACAGGGAGGGTGAAAAACTGTTTTTT | CASSPLDREGEKLFF | once | TRBJ1-4 | TRBD1 | TRBV18
TGTGCCAGCAGTTACAGGCGGAACACTGAAGCTTTCTTT | CASSYRRNTEAFF | NA | TRBJ1-1 | NA | TRBV6-5
TGTGCCAGCAGCTTGGGACAGGGCTTTAATCAGCCCCAGCATTTT | CASSLGQGFNQPQHF | NA | TRBJ1-5 | TRBD1 | TRBV5-6
TGTGCCAGTAGAAACCCTACAGGGGTGGGCTACACCTTC | CASRNPTGVGYTF | NA | TRBJ1-2 | TRBD1 | TRBV19
TGTGCCAGCAGCTCAGGGACACCCTACGAGCAGTACTTC | CASSSGTPYEQYF | NA | TRBJ2-7 | NA | TRBV5-4
TGTGCCAGCAGCTTAACGTTAAGAACGGCGCAGTATTTT | CASSLTLRTAQYF | NA | TRBJ2-3 | NA | TRBV7-3
TGTGCCAGCAGCTCGAACTACGAGCAGTACTTC | CASSSNYEQYF | NA | TRBJ2-7 | NA | TRBV5-4
TGTGCCAGTTCCCGGACAGGGGGATCCTACGAGCAGTACTTC | CASSRTGGSYEQYF | NA | TRBJ2-7 | TRBD1 | TRBV19
TGTGCCAGCAGTTCCCGACTAGCAGGCAATGAGCAGTTCTTC | CASSSRLAGNEQFF | few | TRBJ2-1 | TRBD2 | TRBV6-6
TGCGCCAGCAGCTTGGCACAGGGGACGACCGGGGAGCTGTTTTTT | CASSLAQGTTGELFF | NA | TRBJ2-2 | TRBD1 | TRBV5-1
TGTGCCAGCAGCAACATTATCGCCGAAAAACTGTTTTTT | CASSNIIAEKLFF | NA | TRBJ1-4 | NA | TRBV6-5
TGTGCCAGCAGCCAAGTTGACAGGGACTTTGGCTACACCTTC | CASSQVDRDFGYTF | NA | TRBJ1-2 | TRBD1 | TRBV4-2